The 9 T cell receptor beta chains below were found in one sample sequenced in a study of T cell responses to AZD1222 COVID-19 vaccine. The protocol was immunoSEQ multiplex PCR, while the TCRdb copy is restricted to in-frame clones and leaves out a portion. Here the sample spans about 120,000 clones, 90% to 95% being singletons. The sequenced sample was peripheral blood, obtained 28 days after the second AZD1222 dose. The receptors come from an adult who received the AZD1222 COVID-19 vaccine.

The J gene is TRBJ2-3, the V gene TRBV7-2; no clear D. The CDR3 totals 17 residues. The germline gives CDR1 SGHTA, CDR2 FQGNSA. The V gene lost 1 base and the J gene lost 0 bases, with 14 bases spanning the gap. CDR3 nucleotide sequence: TGTGCCAGCAGCTTAGGGCGCGGCGGACCTAGCACAGATACGCAGTATTTT. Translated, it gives CASSLGRGGPSTDTQYF.

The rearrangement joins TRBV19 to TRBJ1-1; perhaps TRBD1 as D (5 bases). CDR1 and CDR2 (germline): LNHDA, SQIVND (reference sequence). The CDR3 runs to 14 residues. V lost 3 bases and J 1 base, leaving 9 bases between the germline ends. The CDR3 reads CASSMIRGNTEAFF. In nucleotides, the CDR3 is TGTGCCAGTAGTATGATAAGGGGGAACACTGAAGCTTTCTTT.

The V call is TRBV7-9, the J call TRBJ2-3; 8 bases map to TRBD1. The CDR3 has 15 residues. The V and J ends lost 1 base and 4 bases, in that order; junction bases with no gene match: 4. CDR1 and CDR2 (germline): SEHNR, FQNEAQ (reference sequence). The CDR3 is CASSLVDRVSDTQYF. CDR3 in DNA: TGTGCCAGCAGCTTAGTGGACAGGGTATCAGATACGCAGTATTTT.

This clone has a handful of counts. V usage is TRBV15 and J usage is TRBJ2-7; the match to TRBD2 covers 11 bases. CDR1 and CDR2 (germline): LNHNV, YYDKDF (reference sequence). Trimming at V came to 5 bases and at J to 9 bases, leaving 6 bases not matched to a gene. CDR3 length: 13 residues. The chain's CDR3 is CATSLTSGTVQYF. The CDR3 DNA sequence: TGTGCCACCAGCCTGACTAGCGGGACGGTGCAGTACTTC.

The CDR3 DNA is TGTGCCAGCAGCGACACCGGGACAGGGGGCTATGGCTACACCTTC. The encoded protein is CASSDTGTGGYGYTF. The rearrangement joins TRBV9 to TRBJ1-2; 11 nucleotides align to TRBD1. The CDR3 extends over 15 amino acids. The germline V gene has CDR1 SGDLS and CDR2 YYNGEE. With 3 bases clipped from V and 4 bases from J, the junction kept 5 bases outside the gene matches. The full variable domain, with the rest looked up from reference TRBV9 and TRBJ1-2, is DSGVTQTPKHLITATGQRVTLRCSPRSGDLSVYWYQQSLDQGLQFLIQYYNGEERAKGNILERFSAQQFPDLHSELNLSSLELGDSALYFCASSDTGTGGYGYTFGSGTRLTVV.

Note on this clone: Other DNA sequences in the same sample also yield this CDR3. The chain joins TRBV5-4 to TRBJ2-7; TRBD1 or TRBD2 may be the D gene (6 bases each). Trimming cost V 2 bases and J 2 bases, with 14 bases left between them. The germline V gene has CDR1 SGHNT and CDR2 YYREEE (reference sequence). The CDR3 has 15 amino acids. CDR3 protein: CASSFDRGPTYEQYF. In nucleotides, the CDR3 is TGTGCCAGCAGCTTTGATCGGGGGCCTACCTACGAGCAGTACTTC.

The CDR3 coding sequence is TGTGCCAGTAGTATAGTAGGACAGAACTACGAGCAGTACTTC. It is translated as CASSIVGQNYEQYF. This chain uses TRBV19 with TRBJ2-7, with D perhaps matching TRBD1 (6 bases). V gave up 1 base and J gave up 3 bases, with 10 bases separating them. The CDR3 length is 14 residues. CDR1 and CDR2 from the germline V gene are LNHDA and SQIVND (reference sequence).

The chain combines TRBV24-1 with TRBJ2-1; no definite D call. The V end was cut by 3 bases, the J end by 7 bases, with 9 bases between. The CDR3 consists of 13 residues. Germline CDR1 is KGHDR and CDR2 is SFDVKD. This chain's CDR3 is CATSDLARNEQFF. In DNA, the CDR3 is TGTGCCACCAGTGATCTCGCCCGTAATGAGCAGTTCTTC.

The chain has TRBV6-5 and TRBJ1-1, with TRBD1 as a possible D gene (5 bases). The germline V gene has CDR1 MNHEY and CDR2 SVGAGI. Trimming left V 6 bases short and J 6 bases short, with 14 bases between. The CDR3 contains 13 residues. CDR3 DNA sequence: TGTGCCAGCAGATTGAGAGGGGCCGCTGAAGCTTTCTTT. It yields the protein CASRLRGAAEAFF.